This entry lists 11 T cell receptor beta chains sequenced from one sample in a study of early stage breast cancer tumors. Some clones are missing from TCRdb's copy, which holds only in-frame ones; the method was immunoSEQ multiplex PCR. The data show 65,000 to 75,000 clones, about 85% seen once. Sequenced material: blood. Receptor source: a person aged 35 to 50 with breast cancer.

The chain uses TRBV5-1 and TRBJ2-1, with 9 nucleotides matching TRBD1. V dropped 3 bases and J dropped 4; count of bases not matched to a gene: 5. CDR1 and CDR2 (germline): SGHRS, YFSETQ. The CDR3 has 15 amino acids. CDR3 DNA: TGCGCCAGCAGCTCGGGACAGGGTTATTACAATGAGCAGTTCTTC. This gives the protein CASSSGQGYYNEQFF.

The CDR3, as DNA: TGTGCCAGTCATATTGGAAACCAGGGCTATGGCTACACCTTC. Its protein is CASHIGNQGYGYTF. The V and J genes are TRBV19 and TRBJ1-2; a weak D match, TRBD1 (5 bases). Germline CDR1 LNHDA, CDR2 SQIVND (reference sequence). The CDR3 spans 14 residues. V was pared by 8 bases and J by 4 bases, with 17 bases between.

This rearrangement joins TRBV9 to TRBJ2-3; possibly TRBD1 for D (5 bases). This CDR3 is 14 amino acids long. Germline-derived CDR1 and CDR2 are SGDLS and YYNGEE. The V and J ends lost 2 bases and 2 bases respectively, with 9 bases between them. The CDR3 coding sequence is TGTGCCAGCAGCGTCGTAGGGGTCACAGATACGCAGTATTTT. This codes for CASSVVGVTDTQYF.

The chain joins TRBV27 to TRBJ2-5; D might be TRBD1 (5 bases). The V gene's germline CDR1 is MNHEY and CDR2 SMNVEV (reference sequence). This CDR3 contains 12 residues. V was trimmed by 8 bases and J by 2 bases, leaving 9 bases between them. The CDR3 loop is CASGAAQETQYF. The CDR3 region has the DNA TGTGCCAGCGGGGCAGCTCAAGAGACCCAGTACTTC.

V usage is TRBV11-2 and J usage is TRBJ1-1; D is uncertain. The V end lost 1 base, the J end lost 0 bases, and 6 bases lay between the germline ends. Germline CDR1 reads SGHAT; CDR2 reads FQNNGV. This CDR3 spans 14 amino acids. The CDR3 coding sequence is TGTGCCAGCAGCTTAGCTGGTATGAACACTGAAGCTTTCTTT. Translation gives CASSLAGMNTEAFF.

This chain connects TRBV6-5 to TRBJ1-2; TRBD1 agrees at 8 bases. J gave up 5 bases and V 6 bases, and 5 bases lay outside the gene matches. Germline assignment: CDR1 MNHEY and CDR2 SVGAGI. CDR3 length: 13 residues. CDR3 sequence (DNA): TGTGCCAGCAGAGAGGGACAGGAGTATGGCTACACCTTC. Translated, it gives CASREGQEYGYTF.

The CDR3 sequence: CASSPSRGGVSGYTF. CDR3 in DNA: TGTGCCAGCAGTCCCTCCCGCGGAGGGGTTAGTGGCTACACCTTC. The gene calls are TRBV6-5 and TRBJ1-2, with D possibly being TRBD1 (5 bases). The germline V and J ends were trimmed by 5 bases and 7 bases, with 20 bases remaining between them. Per the germline V gene, CDR1 is MNHEY and CDR2 is SVGAGI. The CDR3 is made up of 15 amino acids.

The CDR3 is CASSLLLAGNEQFF. The CDR3 DNA follows: TGTGCCAGCAGCCTCCTGCTAGCGGGGAATGAGCAGTTCTTC. The V gene is TRBV7-6, the J gene TRBJ2-1; 9 positions agree with TRBD2. The germline CDR1 and CDR2 sequences are SGHVS and FNYEAQ. The V gene end was trimmed by 5 bases and the J gene end by 7 bases; junction bases not matched to a gene: 6. CDR3 length: 14 residues.

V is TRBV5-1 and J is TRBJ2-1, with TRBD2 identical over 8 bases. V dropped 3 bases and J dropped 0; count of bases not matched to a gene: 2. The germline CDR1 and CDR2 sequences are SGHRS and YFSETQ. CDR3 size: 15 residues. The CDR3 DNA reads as TGCGCCAGCAGCTCCGGGAGGGGCTCCTACAATGAGCAGTTCTTC. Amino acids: CASSSGRGSYNEQFF.

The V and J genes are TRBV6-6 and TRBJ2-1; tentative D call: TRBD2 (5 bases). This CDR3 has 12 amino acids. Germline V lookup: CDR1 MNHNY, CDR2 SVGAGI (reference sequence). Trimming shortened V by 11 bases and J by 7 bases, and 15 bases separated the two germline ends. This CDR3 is CAGSRLGNEQFF. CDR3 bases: TGTGCCGGGAGCCGTCTTGGGAATGAGCAGTTCTTC.

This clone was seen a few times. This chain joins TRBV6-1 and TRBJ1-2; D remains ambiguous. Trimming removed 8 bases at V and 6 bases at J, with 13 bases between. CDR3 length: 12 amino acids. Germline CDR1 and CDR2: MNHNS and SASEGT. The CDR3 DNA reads TGTGCCAGCCGGGGTCAGAAGCATGGCTACACCTTC. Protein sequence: CASRGQKHGYTF.